The next 22 T cell receptor beta chains were all read from a single sample in a study of control samples from healthy donors and cancer patients (TCRdb year 2020). Library prep was done by the immunoSEQ multiplex PCR assay. TCRdb carries this immuneACCESS record with in-frame sequences only. Its versions omit some clonotypes, under half of them owing to an unresolved V gene in the studies checked, with the rest unexplained. The sample has roughly 160,000 clones on record, 94% of them singletons. The ten largest clones capture 12% to 15% of the sample. The specimen sequenced was PBMCs. The source is a man in his 60s with colorectal cancer.

This sequence joins TRBV7-2 and TRBJ2-5; 7 nucleotides line up with TRBD1. This CDR3 spans 17 amino acids. Germline values: CDR1 SGHTA, CDR2 FQGNSA. V gave up 0 bases and J gave up 3 bases; unmatched junction bases: 10. In DNA, the CDR3 is TGTGCCAGCAGCTTAGCGCTTTTAGGACAGGTGAAAGAGACCCAGTACTTC. Protein: CASSLALLGQVKETQYF.

The J gene is TRBJ1-3, the V gene TRBV9, with unresolved D. V was shortened by 0 bases and J by 9 bases, with 10 bases between the two germline ends. The CDR3 runs to 13 residues. From germline, CDR1 is SGDLS and CDR2 YYNGEE. The DNA of the CDR3 is TGTGCCAGCAGCGTAGCTGGCTGGGGCACCATATATTTT. This gives the protein CASSVAGWGTIYF.

The chain couples TRBV6-5 to TRBJ2-3, with D perhaps TRBD1 or TRBD2 (5 bases each). V shed 0 bases and J shed 2 bases, with 12 bases lying between them. Germline lookup yields CDR1 MNHEY and CDR2 SVGAGI. The CDR3 sequence is 16 residues long. The CDR3 DNA sequence: TGTGCCAGCAGTTACTCCCCCCGGGGCCCCACAGATACGCAGTATTTT. Amino acids: CASSYSPRGPTDTQYF.

The chain carries TRBV6-4 and TRBJ1-5; 7 bases map to TRBD1. The CDR3 contains 13 residues. CDR1 is MRHNA, CDR2 SNTAGT, per germline. After removal of 6 bases from V and 5 bases from J, the junction contained 4 bases not matched to a gene. The CDR3 is CASSAGTDQPQHF. The CDR3 bases are TGTGCCAGCAGCGCCGGGACAGATCAGCCCCAGCATTTT.

The chain is built from TRBV4-2 and TRBJ2-1; 11 nucleotides line up with TRBD2. V gave up 1 base and J gave up 1 base; unmatched junction bases: 6. This CDR3 is 18 amino acids long. Germline V gene data show CDR1 as LGHNA and CDR2 as YNFKEQ. The CDR3 here is CASSQASLAGGSYNEQFF. CDR3 coding DNA: TGTGCCAGCAGCCAAGCCTCCCTAGCGGGGGGTTCCTACAATGAGCAGTTCTTC.

Notes on this clone: This sample also contains other DNA sequences that code for the same CDR3. The chain joins TRBV11-2 to TRBJ1-1; no reliable D call. Deletions cut 2 bases from V and 5 bases from J, with 9 bases between. This CDR3 comprises 13 residues. Germline values: CDR1 SGHAT, CDR2 FQNNGV. The CDR3 sequence is CASSLTDDTEAFF. CDR3 DNA: TGTGCCAGCAGCTTAACGGACGATACTGAAGCTTTCTTT.

J is TRBJ1-1 and V is TRBV6-5, with D possibly being TRBD1 (6 bases). Between the trimmed V and J ends, which lost 2 bases and 6 bases, there was a span of 13 bases. Germline V CDR1 and CDR2: MNHEY, SVGAGI. The CDR3 has 14 residues. CDR3 coding DNA: TGTGCCAGCAGTTACCGGGGGGCCGGAGCTGAAGCTTTCTTT. Translating it yields CASSYRGAGAEAFF.

This chain joins TRBV27 and TRBJ1-5; unclear D gene. V lost 3 bases to trimming and J lost 3 bases, with 12 bases between them. The CDR3 extends over 15 amino acids. Germline assignment: CDR1 MNHEY and CDR2 SMNVEV (reference sequence). In DNA, the CDR3 is TGTGCCAGCAGTTTGGTCGGAGGCTTCAATCAGCCCCAGCATTTT. This sequence encodes CASSLVGGFNQPQHF.

Worth noting for this clone: This sample includes further DNA sequences coding for the same CDR3. The V call is TRBV5-5, the J call TRBJ1-2; D call uncertain. V lost 2 bases and J 7 bases, leaving 21 bases between the germline ends. Germline V gene data show CDR1 as SGHKS and CDR2 as YYEKEE (reference sequence). This CDR3 region has 16 residues. This chain's CDR3 is CASSFLNGRTARGYTF. CDR3 coding DNA: TGTGCCAGCAGCTTCTTAAATGGACGGACCGCCCGTGGCTACACCTTC.

The V and J genes are TRBV27 and TRBJ1-4, with TRBD1 as a possible D gene (5 bases). This CDR3 is 14 amino acids long. The ends were cut back, 5 bases at V and 3 bases at J, with 10 bases in the middle. Germline V gene lookup returns CDR1 MNHEY and CDR2 SMNVEV (reference sequence). The CDR3 nucleotides read TGTGCCAGCAGTGGGGGAGGGGCTAATGAAAAACTGTTTTTT. Translating gives CASSGGGANEKLFF.

This rearrangement joins TRBV7-2 to TRBJ2-3, with unresolved D. CDR1 is SGHTA and CDR2 is FQGNSA in the germline V gene. The CDR3 sequence is 15 residues long. The V end was cut by 1 base, the J end by 6 bases, with 14 bases between. The CDR3 is CASSLVWDPRDTQYF. Here the CDR3 DNA reads TGTGCCAGCAGCTTAGTATGGGATCCTAGGGATACGCAGTATTTT.

The gene calls are TRBV6-5 and TRBJ2-5, with D perhaps matching TRBD1 or TRBD2 (5 bases each). The germline CDR1 and CDR2 sequences are MNHEY and SVGAGI. The V end lost 5 bases, the J end lost 2 bases, and 12 bases lay between the germline ends. The CDR3 is 14 amino acids. As DNA, the CDR3 is TGTGCCAGCAGTACCCGTGGGGGTCAAGAGACCCAGTACTTC. Translated: CASSTRGGQETQYF.

V is TRBV25-1 and J is TRBJ2-5, with 8 bases identical to TRBD2. The V and J ends lost 0 bases and 1 base, in that order; junction bases with no gene match: 1. CDR1 is MGHDK, CDR2 SYGVNS, per germline. This CDR3 contains 15 residues. The CDR3 DNA reads TGTGCCAGCAGTGAATATGCGGGGGGCCAAGAGACCCAGTACTTC. Its protein product is CASSEYAGGQETQYF.

A single count supports this clone. The chain uses TRBV7-9 and TRBJ2-5; 11 bases are a match to TRBD2. Germline V gene lookup returns CDR1 SEHNR and CDR2 FQNEAQ (reference sequence). V trimming: 4 bases; J trimming: 4 bases; junction bases outside the gene matches: 8. The length of the CDR3 is 16 residues. The CDR3 reads CASSSLAGGPAETQYF. The CDR3 region has the DNA TGTGCCAGCAGCTCCTTAGCGGGGGGGCCCGCAGAGACCCAGTACTTC.

This sequence joins TRBV4-1 and TRBJ2-1; 8 nucleotides match TRBD1. This CDR3 has 20 residues. The V gene's germline CDR1 is MGHRA and CDR2 YSYEKL. Trimming took 0 bases from V and 2 from J; bases not matched to a gene: 15. CDR3 nucleotides: TGCGCCAGCAGCCAAGAACGGGACAGGTACACGATTATAGCCTACAATGAGCAGTTCTTC. Translating it yields CASSQERDRYTIIAYNEQFF.

The chain recombines TRBV7-2 with TRBJ1-5; unclear D gene. The CDR3 loop spans 15 amino acids. Per germline, CDR1 SGHTA and CDR2 FQGNSA. The V end lost 6 bases, the J end lost 2 bases, and 14 bases lay between the germline ends. CDR3 nucleotide sequence: TGTGCCAGCAGGTTCAACGGGGAGGGCAATCAGCCCCAGCATTTT. Translated, it gives CASRFNGEGNQPQHF.

The chain couples TRBV10-3 to TRBJ1-1; D uncertain. The germline V and J ends were trimmed by 10 bases and 3 bases, with 21 bases remaining between them. Germline CDR1 reads ENHRY; CDR2 reads SYGVKD. The CDR3 is made up of 15 amino acids. The CDR3 DNA sequence: TGTGCCACCAGCGGGGAGGTCCTACTATACACTGAAGCTTTCTTT. It encodes CATSGEVLLYTEAFF.

The V and J genes are TRBV7-9 and TRBJ1-1, with D perhaps matching TRBD1 (5 bases). Per the germline V gene, CDR1 is SEHNR and CDR2 is FQNEAQ (reference sequence). With 4 bases removed from V and 5 bases from J, the gap between germline ends came to 8 bases. This CDR3 is built from 12 residues. CDR3 nucleotides: TGTGCCAGCAGCTCGGGACTTACTGAAGCTTTCTTT. Translated, it gives CASSSGLTEAFF.

The J gene is TRBJ2-5, the V gene TRBV6-1; D unclear. V shed 2 bases and J shed 0 bases, with 10 bases lying between them. The CDR3 has 15 amino acids. The germline V gene has CDR1 MNHNS and CDR2 SASEGT. The DNA of the CDR3 is TGTGCCAGCAGTGAATTCGGAATACACCAAGAGACCCAGTACTTC. Protein: CASSEFGIHQETQYF.

The J gene is TRBJ1-1, the V gene TRBV2; D gene uncertain. This CDR3 is built from 14 residues. Germline CDR1 is SNHLY and CDR2 is FYNNEI. Trimming took off 8 bases at V and 4 bases at J, with 17 bases between the two ends. This CDR3 reads CASGYLQIGTEAFF. Written as DNA, the CDR3 is TGTGCCAGCGGGTACTTACAGATAGGCACTGAAGCTTTCTTT.

The table lists this clone with a few counts. The gene calls are TRBV29-1 and TRBJ1-2; 11 bases map to TRBD1. This CDR3 is built from 14 residues. With 7 bases clipped from V and 3 bases from J, the junction kept 7 bases outside the gene matches. The germline V gene encodes CDR1 SQVTM and CDR2 ANQGSEA. CDR3 nucleotides: TGCAGCGCCCGGACAGGGGGCATTCACTATGGCTACACCTTC. This codes for CSARTGGIHYGYTF.

The chain links TRBV18 to TRBJ2-2; 11 bases match TRBD2. CDR3 length: 16 amino acids. Trimming cost V 3 bases and J 1 base; bases outside gene matches: 1. CDR1 KGHSH and CDR2 LQKENI come from the germline V gene. CDR3 coding DNA: TGTGCCAGCTCACCGGGGACTAGCGGGAACACCGGGGAGCTGTTTTTT. This gives the protein CASSPGTSGNTGELFF.